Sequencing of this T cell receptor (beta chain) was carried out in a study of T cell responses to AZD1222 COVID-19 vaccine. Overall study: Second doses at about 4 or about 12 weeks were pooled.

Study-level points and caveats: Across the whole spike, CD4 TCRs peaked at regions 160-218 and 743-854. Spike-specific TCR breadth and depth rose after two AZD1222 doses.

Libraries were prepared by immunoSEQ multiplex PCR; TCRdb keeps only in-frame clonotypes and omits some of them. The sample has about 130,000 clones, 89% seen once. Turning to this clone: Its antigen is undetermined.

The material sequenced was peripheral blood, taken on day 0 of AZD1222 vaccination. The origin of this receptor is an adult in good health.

CDR3 amino acids: CASTDRSLYGYTF. The CDR3, as DNA: TGTGCCAGTACGGACAGGAGCCTATATGGCTACACCTTC. This chain uses TRBV19 with TRBJ1-2, with 7 bases matching TRBD1. CDR3 length equals 13 residues. V lost 7 bases and J lost 5; bases outside the gene matches: 7. From germline, CDR1 is LNHDA and CDR2 SQIVND (reference sequence).